Given below is one T cell receptor (beta chain) in context. This sample includes further DNA sequences coding for the same CDR3. J lost 0 bases, V lost 6 bases, and 5 bases had no gene match. CDR3 size: 14 residues. Germline lookup yields CDR1 MGHDK and CDR2 SYGVNS. Sequencing was performed with immunoSEQ multiplex PCR; in TCRdb, only in-frame clones are kept and a portion is missing. The sample records some 220,000 clones, 75% to 85% being singletons. The record originates from a study of blood T cell repertoires in COVID-19. The overall study: COVID-19 samples, acute and convalescent, were from the United States, Italy and Spain.

Sequences were obtained from peripheral blood. The source of this sequence is a woman in her sixties or seventies with COVID-19, enrolled during active disease. The chain joins TRBV25-1 to TRBJ2-7, with TRBD2 matching over 7 bases. Written as DNA, the CDR3 is TGTGCCAGCAGCGTTGGCGGGAGCTCCTACGAGCAGTACTTC. This codes for CASSVGGSSYEQYF.